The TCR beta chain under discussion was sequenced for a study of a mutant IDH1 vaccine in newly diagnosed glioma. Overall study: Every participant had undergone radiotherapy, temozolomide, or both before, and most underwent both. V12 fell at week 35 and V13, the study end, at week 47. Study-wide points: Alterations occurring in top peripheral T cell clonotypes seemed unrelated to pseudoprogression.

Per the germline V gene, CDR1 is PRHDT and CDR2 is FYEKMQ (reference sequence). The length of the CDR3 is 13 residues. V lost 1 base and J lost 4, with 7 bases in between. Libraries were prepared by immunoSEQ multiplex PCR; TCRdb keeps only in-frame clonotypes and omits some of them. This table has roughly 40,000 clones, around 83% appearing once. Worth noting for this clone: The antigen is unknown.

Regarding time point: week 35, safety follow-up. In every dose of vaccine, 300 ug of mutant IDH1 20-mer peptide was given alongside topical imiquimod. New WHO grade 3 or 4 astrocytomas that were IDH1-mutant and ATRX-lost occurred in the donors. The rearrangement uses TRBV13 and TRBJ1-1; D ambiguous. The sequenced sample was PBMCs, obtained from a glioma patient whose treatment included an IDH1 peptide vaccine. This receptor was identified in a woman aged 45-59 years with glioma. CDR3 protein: CASSLERVTEAFF. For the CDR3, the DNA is TGTGCCAGCAGCTTAGAAAGGGTCACTGAAGCTTTCTTT.